Sequencing of this T cell receptor beta chain was carried out in a study of tumor-infiltrating lymphocytes in primary liver carcinoma. Study context: Samples produced roughly 3.5 to 7.13 million productive TCRbeta reads, comparable across tissue types. Notes on the study in general: Reduced overlap was seen in tumor-adjacent and tumor-blood pairs versus tumor region pairs.

The CDR3 extends over 13 amino acids. The germline V gene encodes CDR1 LGHNT and CDR2 FRNRAP. Trimming stripped 7 bases from V and 3 bases from J, with 9 bases between. cDNA specific to TCR beta was made from around 470 ng of total RNA, with a constant-region primer employed for priming. ARM-PCR, slightly modified, supplied the TCR beta libraries through three nested multiplex PCR rounds. The opening two PCR rounds, around 9 cycles each, paired TRBV1-TRBV30 forward primers with a C-beta reverse primer. TCRdb reprocessed the multiplex PCR reads with MiXCR, giving one entry per CDR3 protein. Of fewer than 400,000 distinct CDR3 sequences in the sample, about 60% were seen once. Germline DNA was also extracted, and blood RNA derived from unsorted whole blood. Before the operation took place, around 4 milliliters of peripheral blood were collected. On this clonotype itself: Its cognate antigen is unknown.

This chain uses TRBV12-5 with TRBJ2-2; D uncertain. This TCR derives from a middle-aged man with primary liver carcinoma and hepatitis B virus infection. The sequencing input was peripheral blood. CDR3 sequence (DNA): TGTGCTAGTGCTACCTTGGACACCGGGGAGCTGTTTTTT. Its protein product is CASATLDTGELFF.